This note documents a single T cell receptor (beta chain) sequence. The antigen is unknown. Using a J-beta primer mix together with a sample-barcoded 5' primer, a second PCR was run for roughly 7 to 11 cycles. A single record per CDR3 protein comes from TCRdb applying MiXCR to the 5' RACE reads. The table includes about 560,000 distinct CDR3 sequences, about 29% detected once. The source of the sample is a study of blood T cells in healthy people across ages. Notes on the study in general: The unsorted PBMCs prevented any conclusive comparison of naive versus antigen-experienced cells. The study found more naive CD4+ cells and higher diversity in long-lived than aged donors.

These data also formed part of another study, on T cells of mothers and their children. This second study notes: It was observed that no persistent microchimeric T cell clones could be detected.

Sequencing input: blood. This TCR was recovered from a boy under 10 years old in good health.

The CDR3: CASTQAGVEDNEQFF. CDR3 bases: TGTGCCAGCACCCAAGCGGGTGTTGAGGACAATGAGCAGTTCTTC. The chain employs TRBV12-3 or TRBV12-4 and TRBJ2-1, with D perhaps TRBD2 (6 bases). V was clipped by 7 bases and J by 5 bases, with 18 bases between them. The CDR3 runs 15 residues.